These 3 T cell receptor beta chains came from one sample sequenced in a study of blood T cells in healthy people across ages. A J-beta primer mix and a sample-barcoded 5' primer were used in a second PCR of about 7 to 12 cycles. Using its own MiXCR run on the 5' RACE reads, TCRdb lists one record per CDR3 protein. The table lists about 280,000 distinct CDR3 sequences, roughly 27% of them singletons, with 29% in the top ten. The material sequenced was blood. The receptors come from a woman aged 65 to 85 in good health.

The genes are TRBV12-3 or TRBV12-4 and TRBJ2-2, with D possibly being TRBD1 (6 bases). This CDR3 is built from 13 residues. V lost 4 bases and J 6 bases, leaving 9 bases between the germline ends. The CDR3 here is CASSWGQAGELFF. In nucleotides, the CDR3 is TGTGCCAGCAGTTGGGGACAAGCCGGGGAGCTGTTTTTT.

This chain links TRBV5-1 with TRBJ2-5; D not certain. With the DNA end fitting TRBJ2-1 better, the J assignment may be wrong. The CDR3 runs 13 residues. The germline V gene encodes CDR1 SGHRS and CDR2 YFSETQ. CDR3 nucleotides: TGCGCCAGCAGCTTGATACAAAACAATGAGCAGTTCTTC. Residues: CASSLIQNNEQFF.

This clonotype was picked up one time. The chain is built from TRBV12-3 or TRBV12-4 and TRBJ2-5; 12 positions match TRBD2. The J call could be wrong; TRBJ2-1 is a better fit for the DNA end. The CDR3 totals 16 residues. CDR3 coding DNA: TGTGCCAGCAGTTTACTCCTAGCGGGAGGGTACAATGAGCAGTTCTTC. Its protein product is CASSLLLAGGYNEQFF.